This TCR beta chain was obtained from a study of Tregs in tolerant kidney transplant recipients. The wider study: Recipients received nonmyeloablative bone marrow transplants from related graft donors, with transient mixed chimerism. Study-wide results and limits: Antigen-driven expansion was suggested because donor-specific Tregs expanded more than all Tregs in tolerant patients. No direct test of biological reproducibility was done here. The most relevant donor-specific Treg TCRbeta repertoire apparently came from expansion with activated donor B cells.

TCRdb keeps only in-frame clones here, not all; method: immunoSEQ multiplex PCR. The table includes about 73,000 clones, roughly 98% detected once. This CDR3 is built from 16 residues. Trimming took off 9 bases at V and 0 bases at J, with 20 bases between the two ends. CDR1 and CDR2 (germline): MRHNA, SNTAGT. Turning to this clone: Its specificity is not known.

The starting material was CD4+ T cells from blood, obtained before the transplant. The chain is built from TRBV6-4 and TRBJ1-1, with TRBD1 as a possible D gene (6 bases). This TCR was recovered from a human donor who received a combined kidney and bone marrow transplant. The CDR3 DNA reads TGTGCCAGGTACAGGGACGTTTTAGCTCTGAACACTGAAGCTTTCTTT. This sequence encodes CARYRDVLALNTEAFF.